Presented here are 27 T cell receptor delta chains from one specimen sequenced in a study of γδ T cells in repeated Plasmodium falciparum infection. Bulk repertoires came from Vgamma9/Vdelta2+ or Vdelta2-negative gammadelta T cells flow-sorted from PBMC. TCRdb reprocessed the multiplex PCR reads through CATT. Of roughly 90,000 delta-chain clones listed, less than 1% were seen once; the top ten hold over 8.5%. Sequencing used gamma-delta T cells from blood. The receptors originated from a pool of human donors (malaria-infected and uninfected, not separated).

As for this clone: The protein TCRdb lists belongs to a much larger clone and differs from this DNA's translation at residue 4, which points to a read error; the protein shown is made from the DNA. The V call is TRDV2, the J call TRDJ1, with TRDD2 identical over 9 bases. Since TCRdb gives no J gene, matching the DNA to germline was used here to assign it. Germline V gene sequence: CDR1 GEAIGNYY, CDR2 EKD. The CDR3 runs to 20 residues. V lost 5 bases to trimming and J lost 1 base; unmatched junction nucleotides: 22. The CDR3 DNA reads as TGTGCCTGTGGCAAGGCCTTCCTACCAACGGGGGTTCGGGGCACCGATAAACTCATCTTT. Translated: CACGKAFLPTGVRGTDKLIF.

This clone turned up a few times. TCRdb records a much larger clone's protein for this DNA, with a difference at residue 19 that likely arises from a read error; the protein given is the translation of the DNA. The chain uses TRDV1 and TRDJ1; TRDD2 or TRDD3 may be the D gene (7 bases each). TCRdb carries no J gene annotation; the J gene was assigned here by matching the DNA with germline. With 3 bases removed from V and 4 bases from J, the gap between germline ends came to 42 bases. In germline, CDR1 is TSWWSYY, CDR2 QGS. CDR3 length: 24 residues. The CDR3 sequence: CALGDLPPRFLRSGGCRYIDKLIF. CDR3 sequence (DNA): TGTGCTCTTGGGGACCTACCGCCGAGGTTCCTACGTTCTGGGGGCTGCCGGTACATCGATAAACTCATCTTT.

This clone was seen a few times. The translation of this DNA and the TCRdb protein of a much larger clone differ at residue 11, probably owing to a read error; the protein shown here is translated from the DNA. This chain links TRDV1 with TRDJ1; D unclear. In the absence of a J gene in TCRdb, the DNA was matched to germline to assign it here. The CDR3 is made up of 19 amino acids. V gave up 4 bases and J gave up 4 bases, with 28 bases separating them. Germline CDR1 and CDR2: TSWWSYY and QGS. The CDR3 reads CALGGTAVAVPGRGDKLIF. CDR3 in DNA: TGTGCTCTTGGGGGAACTGCAGTAGCTGTACCGGGGCGGGGCGATAAACTCATCTTT.

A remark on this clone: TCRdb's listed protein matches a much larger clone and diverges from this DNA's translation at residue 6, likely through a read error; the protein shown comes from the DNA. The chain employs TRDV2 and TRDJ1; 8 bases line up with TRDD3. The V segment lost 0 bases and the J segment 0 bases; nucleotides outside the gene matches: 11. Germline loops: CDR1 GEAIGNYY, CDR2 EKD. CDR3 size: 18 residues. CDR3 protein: CACDTDALGARYTDKLIF. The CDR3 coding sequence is TGTGCCTGTGACACCGACGCACTGGGGGCCCGGTACACCGATAAACTCATCTTT.

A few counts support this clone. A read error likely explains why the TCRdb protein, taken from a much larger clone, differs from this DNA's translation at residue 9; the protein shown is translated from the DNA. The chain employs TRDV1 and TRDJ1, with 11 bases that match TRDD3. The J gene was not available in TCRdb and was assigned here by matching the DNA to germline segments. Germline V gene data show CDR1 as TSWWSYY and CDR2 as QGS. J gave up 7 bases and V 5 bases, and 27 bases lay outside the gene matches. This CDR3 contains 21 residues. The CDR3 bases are TGTGCTCTTGGGAAGGGGGCCTCACCCTACCGGCTCGTTGGGGGATACGTTAAACTCATCTTT. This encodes CALGKGASPYRLVGGYVKLIF.

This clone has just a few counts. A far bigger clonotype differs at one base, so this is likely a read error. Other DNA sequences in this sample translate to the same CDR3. The CDR3 loop is CALGGSKPTARGWGNTDKLIF. The CDR3 nucleotides read TGTGCTCTTGGGGGGTCCAAACCCACCGCGCGGGGCTGGGGGAACACCGATAAACTCATCTTT. This sequence joins TRDV1 and TRDJ1, with 8 bases fitting TRDD3. J was trimmed by 0 bases and V by 4 bases; bases with no gene match: 22. From germline, CDR1 is TSWWSYY and CDR2 QGS. The CDR3 has 21 amino acids.

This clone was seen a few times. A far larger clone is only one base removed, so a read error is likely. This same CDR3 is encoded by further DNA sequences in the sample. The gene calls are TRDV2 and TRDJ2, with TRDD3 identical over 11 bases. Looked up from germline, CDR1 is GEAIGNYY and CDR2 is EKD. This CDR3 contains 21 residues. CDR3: CACDTLGGGYAVNDLTAQLFF. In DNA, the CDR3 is TGTGCCTGTGACACGTTAGGTGGGGGATACGCGGTTAACGATTTGACAGCTCAACTCTTCTTT.

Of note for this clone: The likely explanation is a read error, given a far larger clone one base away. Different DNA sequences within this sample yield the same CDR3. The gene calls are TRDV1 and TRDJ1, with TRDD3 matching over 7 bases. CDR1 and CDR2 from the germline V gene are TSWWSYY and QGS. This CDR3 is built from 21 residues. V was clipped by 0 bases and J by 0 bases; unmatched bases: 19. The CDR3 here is CALGELKVLSTWGEYTDKLIF. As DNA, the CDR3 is TGTGCTCTTGGGGAACTGAAAGTCCTGTCCACCTGGGGGGAATACACCGATAAACTCATCTTT.

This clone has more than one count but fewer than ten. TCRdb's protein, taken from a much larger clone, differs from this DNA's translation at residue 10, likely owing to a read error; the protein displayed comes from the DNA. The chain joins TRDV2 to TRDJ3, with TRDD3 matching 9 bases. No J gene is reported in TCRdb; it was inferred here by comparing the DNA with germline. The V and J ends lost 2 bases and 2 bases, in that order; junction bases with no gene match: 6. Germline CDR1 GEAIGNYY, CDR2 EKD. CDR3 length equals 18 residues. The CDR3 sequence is CACDKILGDPWDTRQMFF. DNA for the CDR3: TGTGCCTGTGACAAAATACTGGGGGACCCCTGGGACACCCGACAGATGTTTTTC.

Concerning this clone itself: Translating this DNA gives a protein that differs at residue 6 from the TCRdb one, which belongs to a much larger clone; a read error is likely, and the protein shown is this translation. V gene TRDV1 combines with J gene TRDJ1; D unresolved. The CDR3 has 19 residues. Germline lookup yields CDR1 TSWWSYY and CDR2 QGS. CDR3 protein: CALGSEGVATPLSTDKLIF. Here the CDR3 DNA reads TGTGCTCTTGGGTCCGAGGGAGTGGCTACTCCCCTGTCTACCGACAAACTCATCTTT.

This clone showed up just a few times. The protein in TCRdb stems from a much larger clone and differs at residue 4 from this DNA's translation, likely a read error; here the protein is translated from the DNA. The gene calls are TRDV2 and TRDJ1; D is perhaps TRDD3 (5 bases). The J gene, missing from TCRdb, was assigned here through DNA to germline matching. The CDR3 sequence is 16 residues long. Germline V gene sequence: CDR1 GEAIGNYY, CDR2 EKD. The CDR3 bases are TGTGCCTGTGGCACCGTCGACGGGGGTAGGGCGGATAAACTCATCTTT. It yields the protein CACGTVDGGRADKLIF.

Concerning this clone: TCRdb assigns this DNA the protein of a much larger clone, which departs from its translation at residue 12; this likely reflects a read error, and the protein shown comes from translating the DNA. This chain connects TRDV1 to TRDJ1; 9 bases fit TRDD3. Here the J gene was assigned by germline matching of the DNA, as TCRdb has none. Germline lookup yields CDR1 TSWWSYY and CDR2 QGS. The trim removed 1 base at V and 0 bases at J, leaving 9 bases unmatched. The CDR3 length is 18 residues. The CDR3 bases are TGTGCTCTTGGGGAACGTCCTGGGGGATCACCGCACACCGATAAACTCATCTTT. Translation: CALGERPGGSPHTDKLIF.

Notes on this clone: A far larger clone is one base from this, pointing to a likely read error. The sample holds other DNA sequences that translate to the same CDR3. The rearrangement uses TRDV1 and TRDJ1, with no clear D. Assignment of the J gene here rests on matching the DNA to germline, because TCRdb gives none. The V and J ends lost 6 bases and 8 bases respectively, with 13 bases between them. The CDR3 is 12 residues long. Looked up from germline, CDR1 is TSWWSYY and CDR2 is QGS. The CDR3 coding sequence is TGTGCTCTTGGAGCCGTTTCCCAAAAACTCATCTTT. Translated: CALGAVSQKLIF.

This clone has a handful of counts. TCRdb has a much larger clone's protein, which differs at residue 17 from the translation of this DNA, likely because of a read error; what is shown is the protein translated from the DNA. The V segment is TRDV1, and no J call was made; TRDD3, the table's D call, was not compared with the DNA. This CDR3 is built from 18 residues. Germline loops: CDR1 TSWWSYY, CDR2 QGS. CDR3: CALGELRGTLAYTDKLTF. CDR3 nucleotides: TGTGCTCTTGGGGAACTGAGGGGGACCCTAGCTTACACCGATAAACTCACCTTT.

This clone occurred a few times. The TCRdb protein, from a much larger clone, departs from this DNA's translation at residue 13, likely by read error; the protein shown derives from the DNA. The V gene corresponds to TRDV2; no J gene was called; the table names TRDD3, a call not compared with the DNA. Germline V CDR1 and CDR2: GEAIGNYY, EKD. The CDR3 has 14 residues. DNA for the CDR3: TGTGCCTGTGACCCCTGGGGGGCCACCGATAAACTCACCTTT. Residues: CACDPWGATDKLTF.

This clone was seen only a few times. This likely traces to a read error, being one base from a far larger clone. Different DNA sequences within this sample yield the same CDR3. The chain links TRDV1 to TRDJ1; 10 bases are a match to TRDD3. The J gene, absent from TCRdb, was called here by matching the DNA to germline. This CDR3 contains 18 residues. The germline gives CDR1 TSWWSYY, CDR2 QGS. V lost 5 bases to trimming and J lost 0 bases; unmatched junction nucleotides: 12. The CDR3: CALGRPSVLGDYTDKLIF. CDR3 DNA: TGTGCTCTTGGGAGGCCTTCAGTACTGGGGGATTACACCGATAAACTCATCTTT.

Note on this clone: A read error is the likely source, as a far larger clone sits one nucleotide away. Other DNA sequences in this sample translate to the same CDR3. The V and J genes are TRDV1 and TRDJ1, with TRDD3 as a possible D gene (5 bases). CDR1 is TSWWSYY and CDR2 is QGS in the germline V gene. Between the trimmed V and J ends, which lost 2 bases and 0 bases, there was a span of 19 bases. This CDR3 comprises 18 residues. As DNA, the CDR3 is TGTGCTCTTGGGGAAATCCCTAACCGGGGGGCCTACACCGATAAACTCATCTTT. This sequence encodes CALGEIPNRGAYTDKLIF.

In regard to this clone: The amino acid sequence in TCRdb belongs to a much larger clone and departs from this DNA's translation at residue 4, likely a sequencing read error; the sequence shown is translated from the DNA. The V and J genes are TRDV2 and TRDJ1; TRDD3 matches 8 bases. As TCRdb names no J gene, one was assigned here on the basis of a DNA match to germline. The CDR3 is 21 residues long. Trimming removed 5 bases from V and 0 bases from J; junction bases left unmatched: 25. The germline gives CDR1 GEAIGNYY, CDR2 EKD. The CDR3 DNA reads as TGTGCCTGTGGCACTCTCACTACTGGGGGCCTACCCGCTGACTACACCGATAAACTCATCTTT. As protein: CACGTLTTGGLPADYTDKLIF.

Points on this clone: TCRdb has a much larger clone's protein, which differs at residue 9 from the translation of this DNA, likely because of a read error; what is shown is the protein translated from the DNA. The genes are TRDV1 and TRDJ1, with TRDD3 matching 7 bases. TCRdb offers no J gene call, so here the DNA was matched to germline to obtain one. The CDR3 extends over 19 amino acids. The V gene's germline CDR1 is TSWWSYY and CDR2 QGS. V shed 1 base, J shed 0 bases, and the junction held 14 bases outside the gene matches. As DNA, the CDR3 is TGTGCTCTTGGGGAACCTATGCTCCTCCTGGGGGTCGACACCGATAAACTCATCTTT. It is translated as CALGEPMLLLGVDTDKLIF.

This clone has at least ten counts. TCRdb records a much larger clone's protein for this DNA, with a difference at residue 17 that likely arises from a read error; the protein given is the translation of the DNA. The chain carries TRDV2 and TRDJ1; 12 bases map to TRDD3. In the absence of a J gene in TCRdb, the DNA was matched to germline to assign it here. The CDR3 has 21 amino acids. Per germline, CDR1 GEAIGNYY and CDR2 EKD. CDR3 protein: CACEKLGLGDTTYSDTGKLIF. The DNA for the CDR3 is TGTGCCTGTGAGAAACTAGGACTGGGGGATACAACCTACTCTGACACCGGTAAACTCATCTTT.

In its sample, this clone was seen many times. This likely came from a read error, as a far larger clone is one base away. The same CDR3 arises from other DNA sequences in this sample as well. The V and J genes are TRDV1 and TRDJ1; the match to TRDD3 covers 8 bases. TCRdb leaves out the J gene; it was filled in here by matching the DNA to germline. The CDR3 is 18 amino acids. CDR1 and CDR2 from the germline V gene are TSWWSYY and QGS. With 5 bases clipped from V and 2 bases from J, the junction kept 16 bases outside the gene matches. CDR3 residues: CALGTRPWGTHETDKLIF. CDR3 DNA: TGTGCTCTTGGGACCAGACCCTGGGGGACTCACGAGACCGATAAACTCATCTTT.

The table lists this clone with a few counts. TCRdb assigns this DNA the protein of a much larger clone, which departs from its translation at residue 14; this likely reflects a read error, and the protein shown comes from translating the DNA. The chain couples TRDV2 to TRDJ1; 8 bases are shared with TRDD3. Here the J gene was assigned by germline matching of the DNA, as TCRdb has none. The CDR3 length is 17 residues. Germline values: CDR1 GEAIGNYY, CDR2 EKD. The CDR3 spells CACGRYWGARYTDRLIF. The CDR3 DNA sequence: TGTGCCTGTGGAAGGTACTGGGGGGCCCGATACACCGATAGACTCATCTTT.

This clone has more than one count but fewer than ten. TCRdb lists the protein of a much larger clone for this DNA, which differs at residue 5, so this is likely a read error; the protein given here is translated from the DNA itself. The CDR3 here is CACDTVVPGGYRESDKLIF. The CDR3 DNA is TGTGCCTGTGACACTGTCGTACCTGGGGGATACCGAGAGAGCGATAAACTCATCTTT. The J gene is TRDJ1, the V gene TRDV2; 11 bases match TRDD3. TCRdb supplies no J gene; here it was assigned by aligning the nucleotide sequence to germline. The CDR3 totals 19 residues. CDR1 and CDR2 (germline): GEAIGNYY, EKD. After removal of 1 base from V and 4 bases from J, the junction contained 16 bases not matched to a gene.

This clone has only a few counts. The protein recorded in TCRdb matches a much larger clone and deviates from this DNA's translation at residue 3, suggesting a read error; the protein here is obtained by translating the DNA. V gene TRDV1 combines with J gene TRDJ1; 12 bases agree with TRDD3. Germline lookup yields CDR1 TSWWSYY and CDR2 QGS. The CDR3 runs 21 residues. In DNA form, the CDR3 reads TGTGCTTTTGGGGACCGGCCTTCTCGCCACTGGGGGATACCCATGGCCGATAAACTCATCTTT. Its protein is CAFGDRPSRHWGIPMADKLIF.

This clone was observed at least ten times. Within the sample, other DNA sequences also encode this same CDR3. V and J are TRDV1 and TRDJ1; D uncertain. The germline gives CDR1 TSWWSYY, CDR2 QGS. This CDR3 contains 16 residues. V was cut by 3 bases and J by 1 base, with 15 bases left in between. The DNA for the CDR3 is TGTGCTCTTGGGGACCCTTTCTTGCCCCTCACCGATAAACTCATCTTT. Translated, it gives CALGDPFLPLTDKLIF.

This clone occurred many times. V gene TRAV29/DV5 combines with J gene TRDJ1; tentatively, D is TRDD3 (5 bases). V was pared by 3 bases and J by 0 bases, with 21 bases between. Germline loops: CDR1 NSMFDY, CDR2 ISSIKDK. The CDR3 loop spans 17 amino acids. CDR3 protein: CAATGAPGPPYTDKLIF. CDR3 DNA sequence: TGTGCAGCAACGGGGGCGCCGGGGCCACCCTACACCGATAAACTCATCTTT.

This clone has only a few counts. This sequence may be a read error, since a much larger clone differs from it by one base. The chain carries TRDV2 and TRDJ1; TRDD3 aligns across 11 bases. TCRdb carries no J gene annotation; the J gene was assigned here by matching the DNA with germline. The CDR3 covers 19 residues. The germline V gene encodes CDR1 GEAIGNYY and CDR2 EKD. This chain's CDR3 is CARDTVGLGDNENTDKLIF. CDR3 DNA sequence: TGTGCCCGTGACACCGTAGGACTGGGGGATAATGAGAACACCGATAAACTCATCTTT.